This TCR beta chain stems from a study of T cells in Graves' hyperthyroidism and ophthalmopathy (dated by TCRdb to the late 2010s). For context, the study as a whole: Peripheral blood samples were taken at initial diagnosis, before any treatment was given. The 95 to 100 discovery patients were randomly split 7:3 into training and test sets. Prospective prediction of ophthalmopathy was tested in an independent validation cohort of fewer than 20 hyperthyroidism patients and 17 patients who later progressed to ophthalmopathy. After sampling, hyperthyroidism patients received methimazole starting at 30 mg daily, and ophthalmopathy patients received high-dose intravenous methylprednisolone. The paper describes TCR Vbeta CDR3 sequencing of 135 peripheral blood samples, made up of 43 ophthalmopathy patients, roughly 72 hyperthyroidism patients and about 17 progressor patients. The study also compared thyroid tissue and blood T-cell repertoires from five or six Graves' hyperthyroidism patients. To identify TCR V-J signatures that set the groups apart, the researchers used a discovery cohort of approximately 98 patients, made up of approximately 43 with Graves' ophthalmopathy and about 59 with stable Graves' hyperthyroidism.

The TCR beta CDR3 regions were amplified from the RNA transcripts. For the first round of RT-PCR on the TCR CDR3, the HTBI primer set was used together with the Qiagen OneStep RT-PCR kit. The libraries were constructed in a second round of multiplex PCR and then size-selected and purified. The libraries were sequenced on an Illumina HiSeq2000 using paired-end 100 bp reads. The paper's data handling went like this. SOAPnuke was used to process the raw data, with reads discarded if the reads contained adapters or uncalled bases, had a mean Phred below 15, or lacked an exact constant-primer or identifier match. COPE v1.2.5 was used to merge high-quality paired reads, and clonotypes were defined as unique nucleotide sequences. Clonotypes were aligned to IMGT TRBV, TRBD and TRBJ reference segments using MiTCR v1.1. Analysis was restricted to V-J combinations with a frequency above 0.0001, which covered just over 98% of repertoires. A TCS score was defined as the ratio between F50 (clonal expansion) and ExV (chaos), using BLOSUM62-based TCRdist between CDR3 peptides within each V-J. Welch's t-statistics and random forest reduced roughly 530 V-J features to 13, which were used in a naive Bayes classifier (R e1071). The public reads were reanalyzed by TCRdb: fastp trimming at Q25, MiXCR alignment, in-frame beta chains only. Each entry is one CDR3 protein sequence, shown with its most common DNA and genes. Clone size and V and J calls follow TCRdb, not the original study. This sample lists about 250,000 distinct CDR3 sequences; approximately 21% were detected once. Around 65% of the sample comes from the top ten.

At least ten counts were recorded for this clonotype. Its antigen target is currently unknown. No base-level quality is on record; no much larger clone is a single base apart. In the ophthalmopathy patients, disease was moderately to severely active, with a Clinical Activity Score of 3 or more, a NOSPECS grade of 4 or more, and a duration of less than 3 months. Patients with uncontrolled infections, other autoimmune diseases, pregnancy or lactation were excluded. Diagnoses were established on the basis of clinical symptoms, serum thyroxine and TRAb, thyroid ultrasound, and orbital computed tomography. PBMCs were separated from 7.5 to 10 ml of fresh peripheral blood using Ficoll-Paque density gradient centrifugation. Trizol reagent was used to extract total RNA, and RNA quality was then checked on an Agilent 2100 Bioanalyzer. Broader findings and caveats from the paper: In validation, progression to ophthalmopathy was predicted by the model with about 70% sensitivity and approximately 78% specificity, a median of 6.5 months before onset. Ophthalmopathy was separated from stable hyperthyroidism by a 13 V-J signature model, with about 88% sensitivity and approximately 84% specificity obtained in cross-validation and 80%/75% obtained in testing. Most expanded thyroid clonotypes (frequency above 0.001) were also found in blood, which suggests that blood repertoires may mirror thyroid immune responses. Sample size was not statistically predetermined, and investigators were not blinded to group allocation.

In the germline V gene (reference sequence), CDR1 corresponds to GTSNPN and CDR2 to SVGIG. For this chain, trimming is 5 bases at the V end and 4 bases at the J end, and the number of junction bases without a gene match is 2. The CDR3 goes from the cysteine to the phenylalanine over 12 residues. The sequence is cut down to CDR3 DNA, 36 bases in frame from base 1. The sequence was collected from a man aged 25-45 years with Graves' ophthalmopathy. The sample taken for sequencing was blood. The sequence links TRBV30 to TRBJ2-1, and 7 junction bases match TRBD2. The CDR3 region: CAWGLDYNEQFF. The DNA is as follows: TGTGCCTGGGGACTAGATTACAATGAGCAGTTCTTC.